This T cell receptor (beta chain) was obtained from a study of Graves' ophthalmopathy and Graves' hyperthyroidism. Stable hyperthyroidism was defined by absence of ophthalmopathy within 18 months of follow-up. The table lists this clonotype with many counts. Its antigen remains unidentified. Overall study findings and caveats: Blood repertoires reportedly contained most expanded thyroid clonotypes above 0.001 frequency.

The CDR3 covers 17 residues. The germline CDR1 and CDR2 sequences are MNHNS and SASEGT. V was pared by 3 bases and J by 0 bases, with 12 bases between. Amplified TCR beta CDR3 regions were obtained using RNA transcripts as template. First-round RT-PCR with HTBI primers preceded a second-round multiplex PCR. MiXCR was run by TCRdb on the multiplex PCR reads, yielding one entry per CDR3 protein. The repertoire holds about 400,000 distinct CDR3 sequences, 15% seen once, with approximately 7% in the top ten. This chain links TRBV6-1 with TRBJ2-6, with a weak D call TRBD2 (5 bases). This clonotype was sampled from a woman aged 18-29 years with stable Graves' hyperthyroidism. The sample taken for sequencing was peripheral blood. The CDR3 sequence: CASSDFRGSSGANVLTF. DNA for the CDR3: TGTGCCAGCAGTGATTTTCGTGGGAGCTCTGGGGCCAACGTCCTGACTTTC.